The clone carrying this T cell receptor beta chain was detected many times. Trimming took 0 bases from V and 5 from J, leaving 14 bases between them. The CDR3 length is 15 residues. Per the germline V gene, CDR1 is SGHNT and CDR2 is YYREEE (reference sequence). This sample is part of a study of blood T cell repertoires in COVID-19. The table came from immunoSEQ multiplex PCR; TCRdb's copy has only in-frame clones and leaves some out. The data contain under 250,000 clones, 84% of them seen just once; the ten biggest clones take up roughly 13%. The TCR originated in a human donor in a cohort sampled during active COVID-19. V gene TRBV5-4 combines with J gene TRBJ1-1; D gene unclear. Sequencing input: peripheral blood. Written as DNA, the CDR3 is TGTGCCAGCAGCTTGGAGGGAGTAGGGCCTACTGAAGCTTTCTTT. This encodes CASSLEGVGPTEAFF.